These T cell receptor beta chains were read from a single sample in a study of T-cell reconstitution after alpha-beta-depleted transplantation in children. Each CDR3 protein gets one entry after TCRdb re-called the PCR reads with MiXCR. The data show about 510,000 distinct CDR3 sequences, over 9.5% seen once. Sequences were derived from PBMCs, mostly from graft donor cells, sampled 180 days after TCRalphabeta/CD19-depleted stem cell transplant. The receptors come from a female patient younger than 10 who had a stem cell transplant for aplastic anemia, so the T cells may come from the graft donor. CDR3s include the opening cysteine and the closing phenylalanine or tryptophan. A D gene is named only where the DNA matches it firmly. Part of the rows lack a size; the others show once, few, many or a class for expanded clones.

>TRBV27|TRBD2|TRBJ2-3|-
CASSPRLAGDADTQYF
TGTGCCAGCAGCCCTAGACTAGCGGGAGACGCAGATACGCAGTATTTT
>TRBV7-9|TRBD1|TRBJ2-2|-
CASSRTRDRGRYGELFF
TGTGCCAGCAGCCGGACCCGGGACAGGGGGCGATATGGGGAGCTGTTTTTT
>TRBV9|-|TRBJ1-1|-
CASSPHGVGLNTEAFF
TGTGCCAGCAGTCCTCATGGCGTGGGCTTAAACACTGAAGCTTTCTTT
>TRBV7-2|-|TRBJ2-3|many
CASSLNLYSQYF
TGTGCCAGCAGCTTAAACTTATATTCGCAGTATTTT
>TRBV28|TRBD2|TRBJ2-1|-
CATSGRSYNEQFF
TGTGCCACTAGCGGACGCTCCTACAATGAGCAGTTCTTC
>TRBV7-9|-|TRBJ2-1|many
CASSRNSYNEQFF
TGTGCCAGCAGCAGGAACTCCTACAATGAGCAGTTCTTC
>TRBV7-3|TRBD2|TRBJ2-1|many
CASSLSGTSGRGNEQFF
TGTGCCAGCAGCTTATCCGGGACTAGCGGGAGAGGGAATGAGCAGTTCTTC
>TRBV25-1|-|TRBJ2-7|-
CASSEAGFYEQYF
TGTGCCAGCAGTGAGGCGGGATTCTACGAGCAGTACTTC
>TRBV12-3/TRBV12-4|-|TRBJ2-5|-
CASSFSGQGGETQYF
TGTGCCAGCAGTTTTTCCGGGCAGGGGGGGGAGACCCAGTACTTC
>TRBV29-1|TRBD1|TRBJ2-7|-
CSAGGTGRYEQYF
TGCAGCGCCGGAGGGACAGGGAGGTACGAGCAGTACTTC
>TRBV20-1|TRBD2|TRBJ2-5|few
CSARPTDPGLAGAETQYF
TGCAGTGCTAGGCCTACAGATCCGGGACTAGCGGGAGCGGAGACCCAGTACTTC
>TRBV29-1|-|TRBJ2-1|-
CSVAYNEQFF
TGCAGCGTGGCCTACAATGAGCAGTTCTTC
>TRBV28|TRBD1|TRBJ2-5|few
CASSFTGGQETQYF
TGTGCCAGCAGTTTTACAGGGGGCCAAGAGACCCAGTACTTC
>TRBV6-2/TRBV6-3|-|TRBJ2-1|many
CASSYSLLSGQTSRRSYNEQFF
TGTGCCAGCAGTTACTCACTTCTAAGCGGGCAGACCTCCCGACGCTCCTACAATGAGCAGTTCTTC
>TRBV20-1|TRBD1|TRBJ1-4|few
CSARTGREKLFF
TGCAGTGCTAGGACAGGGAGGGAAAAACTGTTTTTT
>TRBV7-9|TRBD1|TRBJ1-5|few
CASSSTTGGGQPQHF
TGTGCCAGCAGCTCAACGACAGGGGGCGGTCAGCCCCAGCATTTT
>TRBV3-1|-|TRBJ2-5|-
CASSPRGAVTQETQYF
TGTGCCAGCAGTCCGAGGGGGGCGGTAACCCAAGAGACCCAGTACTTC
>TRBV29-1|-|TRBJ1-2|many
CSVEDRGFGGYTF
TGCAGCGTTGAAGACCGGGGATTTGGGGGCTACACCTTC
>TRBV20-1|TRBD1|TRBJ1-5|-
CSAREEGAYSNQPQHF
TGCAGTGCTAGAGAGGAGGGGGCATATAGCAACCAGCCCCAGCATTTT
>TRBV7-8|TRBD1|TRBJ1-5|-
CASSDTGVPKCGNQPQHF
TGTGCCAGCAGCGACACAGGGGTCCCAAAATGTGGCAATCAGCCCCAGCATTTT
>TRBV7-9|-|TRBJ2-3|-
CASSLIIGSGEQDTQYF
TGTGCCAGCAGCTTAATCATAGGGTCCGGGGAACAAGATACGCAGTATTTT
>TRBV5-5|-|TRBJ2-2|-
CASSPGPRGAGELFF
TGTGCCAGCAGCCCCGGGCCTCGCGGCGCCGGGGAGCTGTTTTTT
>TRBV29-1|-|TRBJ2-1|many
CSVRGGGNNEQFF
TGCAGCGTAAGGGGGGGAGGGAACAATGAGCAGTTCTTC
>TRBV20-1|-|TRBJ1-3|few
CSASLGGSGNTIYF
TGCAGTGCTAGTTTAGGAGGCTCTGGAAACACCATATATTTT
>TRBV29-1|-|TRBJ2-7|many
CSVERTFRGTYEQYF
TGCAGCGTTGAGAGGACCTTCCGGGGTACTTACGAGCAGTACTTC
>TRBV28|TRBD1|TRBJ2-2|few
CASSFHGTGFPGELFF
TGTGCCAGCAGTTTCCACGGGACAGGATTTCCCGGGGAGCTGTTTTTT
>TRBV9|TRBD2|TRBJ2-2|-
CASSTRGGEGRSTGELFF
TGTGCCAGCAGTACCCGTGGTGGGGAGGGTAGGAGCACCGGGGAGCTGTTTTTT
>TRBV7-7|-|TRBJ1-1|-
CASIPGFGGVNTEAFF
TGTGCCAGCATACCCGGATTTGGCGGGGTGAACACTGAAGCTTTCTTT
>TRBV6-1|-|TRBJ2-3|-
CASSEVGTDTQYF
TGTGCCAGCAGTGAAGTTGGGACAGATACGCAGTATTTT
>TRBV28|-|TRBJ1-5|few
CASSLQIQPQHF
TGTGCCAGCAGTTTACAGATTCAGCCCCAGCATTTT
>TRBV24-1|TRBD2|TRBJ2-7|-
CATSDFSLAGGNEQYF
TGTGCCACCAGTGATTTTTCGCTAGCGGGAGGGAACGAGCAGTACTTC
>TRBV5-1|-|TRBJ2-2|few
CASSLAGAKNTGELFF
TGCGCCAGCAGCTTGGCTGGGGCCAAGAACACCGGGGAGCTGTTTTTT
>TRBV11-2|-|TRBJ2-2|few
CASSLASRNTGELFF
TGTGCCAGCAGCTTAGCTAGCCGGAACACCGGGGAGCTGTTTTTT
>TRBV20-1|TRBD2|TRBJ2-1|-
CSASPLGLASYEQFF
TGCAGTGCTAGCCCTTTGGGACTAGCTTCCTATGAGCAGTTCTTC
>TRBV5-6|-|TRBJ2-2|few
CASSLVRPGELFF
TGTGCCAGCAGCTTGGTTAGGCCCGGGGAGCTGTTTTTT
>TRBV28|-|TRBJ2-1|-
CASSSPGARNVYEQFF
TGTGCCAGCAGTTCTCCCGGGGCCCGAAACGTTTATGAGCAGTTCTTC
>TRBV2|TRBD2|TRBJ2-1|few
CASIGTTYNEQFF
TGTGCCAGCATTGGGACTACTTACAATGAGCAGTTCTTC
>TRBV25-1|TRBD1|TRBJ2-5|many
CASSEGQKETQYF
TGTGCCAGCAGTGAGGGACAGAAAGAGACCCAGTACTTC
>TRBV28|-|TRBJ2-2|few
CASSLSGVGRYTGELFF
TGTGCCAGCAGCCTCTCGGGGGTCGGGAGATACACCGGGGAGCTGTTTTTT
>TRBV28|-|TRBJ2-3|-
CATSSSDHTDTQYF
TGTGCCACCAGTTCCTCGGACCATACAGATACGCAGTATTTT
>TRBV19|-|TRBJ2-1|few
CASSTAAYNEQFF
TGTGCCAGTAGTACAGCGGCCTACAATGAGCAGTTCTTC
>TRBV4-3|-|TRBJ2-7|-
CASSHELLYEQYF
TGCGCCAGCAGCCACGAGCTTCTTTACGAGCAGTACTTC
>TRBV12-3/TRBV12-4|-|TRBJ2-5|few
CASSFQGRETQYF
TGTGCCAGCAGTTTTCAGGGGCGAGAGACCCAGTACTTC
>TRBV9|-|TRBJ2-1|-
CASSAGQYNEQFF
TGTGCCAGCAGCGCCGGACAGTACAATGAGCAGTTCTTC
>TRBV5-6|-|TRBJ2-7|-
CASSLGGVGYEQYF
TGTGCCAGCAGCTTGGGGGGAGTAGGCTACGAGCAGTACTTC
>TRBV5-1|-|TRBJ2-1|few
CASSLDLGSYNEQFF
TGCGCCAGCAGCTTGGACCTAGGCTCCTACAATGAGCAGTTCTTC
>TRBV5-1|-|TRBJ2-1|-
CASGGKIGSLKDNEQFF
TGCGCCAGCGGGGGGAAAATCGGAAGCCTTAAAGACAATGAGCAGTTCTTC
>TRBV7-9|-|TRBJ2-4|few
CASSYLRDKNIQYF
TGTGCCAGCAGCTACTTGAGGGACAAAAACATTCAGTACTTC
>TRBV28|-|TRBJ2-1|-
CASRNRNEQFF
TGTGCCAGCAGGAATAGGAATGAGCAGTTCTTC
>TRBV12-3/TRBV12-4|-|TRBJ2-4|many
CASSLERQNIQYF
TGTGCCAGCAGTTTAGAACGTCAAAACATTCAGTACTTC
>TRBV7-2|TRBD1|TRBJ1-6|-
CASSFQGGNSPLHF
TGTGCCAGCAGCTTCCAGGGGGGTAATTCACCCCTCCACTTT
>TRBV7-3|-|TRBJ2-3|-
CASSYLGAPTPQYF
TGTGCCAGCAGCTACCTCGGGGCACCAACGCCGCAGTATTTT
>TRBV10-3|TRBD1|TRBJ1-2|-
CAIRDPTGQGGLGYTF
TGTGCCATCAGGGACCCGACCGGACAGGGCGGCTTAGGCTACACCTTC
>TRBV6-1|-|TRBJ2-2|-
CASSPAGEVTGELFF
TGTGCCAGCAGCCCAGCCGGAGAGGTCACCGGGGAGCTGTTTTTT
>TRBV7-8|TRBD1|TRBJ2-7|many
CASRPGTGSSYEQYF
TGTGCCAGCAGACCCGGGACAGGGAGCTCCTACGAGCAGTACTTC
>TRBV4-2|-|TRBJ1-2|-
CASSQDPVGILMGYGYTF
TGTGCCAGCAGCCAAGATCCAGTCGGCATCCTCATGGGCTATGGCTACACCTTC
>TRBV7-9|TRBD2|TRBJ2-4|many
CASRSSGSTKNIQYF
TGTGCCAGCAGGTCTAGCGGGAGTACCAAAAACATTCAGTACTTC
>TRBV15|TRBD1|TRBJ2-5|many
CATSRSVGDRAFQETQYF
TGTGCCACCAGCAGATCGGTTGGGGACAGGGCCTTCCAAGAGACCCAGTACTTC